This note documents a single T cell receptor beta chain sequence. Its antigen is unidentified. Profiling relied on immunoSEQ multiplex PCR, and the TCRdb table lists in-frame clones only, not all of them. The data hold about 43,000 clones, with 85% to 90% observed a single time. These data originate in a study of memory CD8 T cells in hepatitis C reinfection. Whole-study context: A couple of donors cleared primary HCV but became chronic after reinfection. Late/post reinfection sampling occurred 12 to 24 weeks after detected reinfection.

CDR3 length equals 14 residues. V was trimmed by 7 bases and J by 2 bases, leaving 14 bases between them. Germline CDR1 reads SGHRS; CDR2 reads YFSETQ. Findings and caveats of the study: With roughly five donors, public clonotype conclusions could not be definitive.

Time point in this sample: late/post reinfection, 12 to 24 weeks after detection. TCR sequencing was done directly ex vivo on sorted cells, without expansion in vitro. A couple of donors provided sorted CD3+ CD8+ CD45RO- naive CD8 T cells at all three reinfection time points. The sequence was collected from a man in his late teens or twenties with hepatitis C virus infection. The chain recombines TRBV5-1 with TRBJ2-3; weak D call: TRBD2 (5 bases). Source material: naive CD8+ T cells sorted from blood. The CDR3 DNA is TGCGCCAGCGGCTACGAGGGCTTCACAGATACGCAGTATTTT. Its translation is CASGYEGFTDTQYF.